A single sample is the source of the 9 T cell receptor beta chains below, sequenced in a study of cytomegalovirus exposure and HLA in healthy donors (dated by TCRdb to between 2016 and 2019). The library was prepared using the immunoSEQ multiplex PCR assay. This is the immuneACCESS table as TCRdb keeps it, with only in-frame sequences that have V and J called. A part of the clones is gone; compared with another copy, unresolved V genes explain less than half, and the rest is unexplained. This sample holds some 140,000 clones; around 83% were observed only once. Roughly 2.1% of the sample lies in the top ten. Sequencing was performed on PBMCs. All receptors come from a human donor in good health.

The chain joins TRBV27 to TRBJ2-5, with a possible D match to TRBD2 (6 bases). The CDR3 spans 13 residues. The germline V gene encodes CDR1 MNHEY and CDR2 SMNVEV (reference sequence). V was shortened by 6 bases and J by 5 bases, with 13 bases between the two germline ends. The chain's CDR3 is CASSGLPRETQYF. CDR3 sequence (DNA): TGTGCCAGCAGCGGACTACCGAGGGAGACCCAGTACTTC.

The gene calls are TRBV5-4 and TRBJ2-7; TRBD2 matches 9 bases. The CDR3 spans 15 residues. V trimming: 5 bases; J trimming: 1 base; junction bases outside the gene matches: 7. CDR1 and CDR2 (germline): SGHNT, YYREEE (reference sequence). CDR3 sequence (DNA): TGTGCCAGCAGTGCCGGACTAGCGCGGTCCTACGAGCAGTACTTC. It translates to CASSAGLARSYEQYF.

V usage is TRBV6-1 and J usage is TRBJ2-5; D perhaps matches TRBD2 (6 bases). This CDR3 contains 15 residues. V shed 7 bases and J shed 3 bases, with 18 bases lying between them. In germline, CDR1 is MNHNS, CDR2 SASEGT. DNA of the CDR3: TGTGCCAGCAAATCCGGGGCGGCGGGGAAAGAGACCCAGTACTTC. This translates into CASKSGAAGKETQYF.

Note on this clone: Within the sample, other DNA sequences also encode this same CDR3. CDR3 sequence (DNA): TGTGCCAGTACCAGAGGGTCTTATGGCTACACCTTC. This codes for CASTRGSYGYTF. The V call is TRBV19, the J call TRBJ1-2; D is ambiguous. V was trimmed by 7 bases and J by 5 bases, leaving 11 bases between them. The CDR3 is 12 amino acids. Germline CDR1 and CDR2: LNHDA and SQIVND (reference sequence).

V gene TRBV6-6 combines with J gene TRBJ1-2; weak D call: TRBD1 (5 bases). Germline V CDR1 and CDR2: MNHNY, SVGAGI (reference sequence). Trimming removed 6 bases from V and 3 bases from J, with 17 bases in between. The CDR3 has 15 residues. CDR3 loop: CASRTGRALDYGYTF. Written as DNA, the CDR3 is TGTGCCAGCAGGACGGGCAGGGCTCTTGACTATGGCTACACCTTC.

The V call is TRBV30, the J call TRBJ2-3, with TRBD1 matching 8 bases. Germline-derived CDR1 and CDR2 are GTSNPN and SVGIG (reference sequence). The CDR3 consists of 15 residues. V dropped 2 bases and J dropped 6; count of bases not matched to a gene: 10. The chain's CDR3 is CAWSTGQGGADTQYF. CDR3 nucleotides: TGTGCCTGGAGTACAGGACAGGGCGGGGCGGATACGCAGTATTTT.

This clone occurred once. V usage is TRBV5-1 and J usage is TRBJ2-5, with 14 positions matching TRBD2. V gave up 0 bases and J gave up 4 bases; unmatched junction bases: 2. Per the germline V gene, CDR1 is SGHRS and CDR2 is YFSETQ. CDR3 length: 16 residues. This chain's CDR3 is CASSLAGTSGGETQYF. DNA of the CDR3: TGCGCCAGCAGCTTGGCCGGGACTAGCGGGGGAGAGACCCAGTACTTC. The full variable domain, its missing parts supplied by reference TRBV5-1 and TRBJ2-5, is KAGVTQTPRYLIKTRGQQVTLSCSPISGHRSVSWYQQTPGQGLQFLFEYFSETQRNKGNFPGRFSGRQFSNSRSEMNVSTLELGDSALYLCASSLAGTSGGETQYFGPGTRLLVL.

The chain recombines TRBV18 with TRBJ2-3; 7 bases fit TRBD1. Germline V gene sequence: CDR1 KGHSH, CDR2 LQKENI. V shed 3 bases, J shed 2 bases, and the junction held 5 bases outside the gene matches. The CDR3 contains 15 residues. CDR3 residues: CASSPLGTATDTQYF. The CDR3 bases are TGTGCCAGCTCACCTTTGGGGACAGCCACAGATACGCAGTATTTT.

Details on this clone: The junction departs from germline at one end; a sequencing error may be responsible. The V and J genes are TRBV20-1 and TRBJ2-7; D not resolved. There are 11 residues in the CDR3. Germline V lookup: CDR1 DFQATT, CDR2 SNEGSKA (reference sequence). The CDR3 sequence is CSARRGYGQYF. Here the CDR3 DNA reads TGCAGTGCTAGACGAGGCTACGGGCAGTACTTC.